Presented here are 2 T cell receptor beta chains from one specimen sequenced in a study of cytomegalovirus exposure and HLA in healthy donors. PCR amplification relied on 60 Vbeta primers (plus 13 Jbeta primers). The data were produced by immunoSEQ multiplex PCR, yet TCRdb's version contains in-frame clones alone and is incomplete. The sample has 200,000 to 250,000 clones, approximately 78% seen once; the top ten hold about 3%. Sequenced: PBMCs. The receptors originated from a middle-aged woman in good health and CMV-seronegative.

The V gene is TRBV6-6, the J gene TRBJ2-4, with TRBD2 as a possible D gene (7 bases). V lost 5 bases and J lost 3, with 17 bases in between. Germline V lookup: CDR1 MNHNY, CDR2 SVGAGI (reference sequence). There are 16 residues in the CDR3. The CDR3 loop is CASSKRGEGGKNIQYF. CDR3 in DNA: TGTGCCAGCAGTAAAAGGGGGGAGGGTGGCAAAAACATTCAGTACTTC.

The chain uses TRBV30 and TRBJ1-1; 9 nucleotides align to TRBD1. The ends lost 7 bases at V and 2 bases at J; junction bases unmatched: 11. This CDR3 has 15 amino acids. Looked up from germline, CDR1 is GTSNPN and CDR2 is SVGIG (reference sequence). The CDR3 DNA is TGTGCCTACCGGACAGGGGCAGGAGGAAACACTGAAGCTTTCTTT. This sequence encodes CAYRTGAGGNTEAFF.